This T cell receptor (beta chain) stems from a study of PD-1 blockade in classical Hodgkin lymphoma. The germline gives CDR1 MGHRA, CDR2 YSYEKL. V dropped 1 base and J dropped 5 bases, with 12 bases sitting between them. The CDR3 has 16 amino acids. Within the sample, this clone is medium-sized. The target antigen is unknown. Whole-study results and caveats: No one has yet defined what causes the repertoire differences, which may be disease activity or prior therapy. By cycle point C4D1, TCR diversity had risen significantly in CD4+ cells (but not CD8+ cells).

Data came from immunoSEQ multiplex PCR; TCRdb stores just in-frame clones and leaves some out. Here the sample spans approximately 39,000 clones, around 80% being singletons. Time point of the sample: cycle 4 day 1 (C4D1), after 6 weeks of nivolumab. All patients experienced relapse after autologous stem cell transplantation, and brentuximab vedotin exposure was variable. The clonotype was recovered from a human donor with classical Hodgkin lymphoma. The source was peripheral blood mononuclear cells (PBMCs), collected before the fourth cycle of nivolumab. The chain carries TRBV4-1 and TRBJ1-6, with D possibly TRBD1 on 5 matching bases. The CDR3 sequence is CASSQVRGGNNSPLHF. CDR3 coding DNA: TGCGCCAGCAGCCAAGTAAGGGGAGGTAATAATTCACCCCTCCACTTT.